This entry concerns a single T cell receptor beta chain. Its target is not known. The second PCR ran roughly 7 to 12 cycles with a sample-barcoded 5' primer and J-beta primers. TCRdb used MiXCR to reprocess the 5' RACE reads, holding one entry per CDR3 protein. Of about 640,000 distinct CDR3 sequences in the sample, under 65% were seen once. This record comes from a study of blood T cells in healthy people across ages. Staff drew ten milliliters of peripheral blood from each donor. Germline CDR1 is DFQATT and CDR2 is SNEGSKA (reference sequence). The CDR3 is 13 residues long. The ends lost 5 bases at V and 4 bases at J; junction bases unmatched: 6. Study results and limitations: Naive CD4+ cells and diversity were both higher in long-lived donors than in aged donors.

Specimen: blood. The chain combines TRBV20-1 with TRBJ1-2; 8 bases fit TRBD1. The receptor comes from a man aged 55 to 70 in good health. In DNA form, the CDR3 reads TGCAGTGCTCCCTGGACAGGGTCCTATGGCTACACCTTC. Its translation is CSAPWTGSYGYTF.